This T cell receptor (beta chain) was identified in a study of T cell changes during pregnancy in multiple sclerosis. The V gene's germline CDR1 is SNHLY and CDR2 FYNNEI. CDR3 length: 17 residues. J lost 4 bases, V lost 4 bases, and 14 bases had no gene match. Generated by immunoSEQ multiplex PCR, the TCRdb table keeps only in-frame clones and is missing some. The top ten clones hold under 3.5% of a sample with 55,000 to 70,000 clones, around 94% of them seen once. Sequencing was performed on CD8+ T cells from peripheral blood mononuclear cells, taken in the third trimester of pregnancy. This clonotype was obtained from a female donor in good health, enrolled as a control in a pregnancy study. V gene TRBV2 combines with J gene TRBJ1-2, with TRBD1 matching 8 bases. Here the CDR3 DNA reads TGTGCCAGCAGTGGTGACGCGATGGACAGGGTCGTCTATGGCTACACCTTC. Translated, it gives CASSGDAMDRVVYGYTF.